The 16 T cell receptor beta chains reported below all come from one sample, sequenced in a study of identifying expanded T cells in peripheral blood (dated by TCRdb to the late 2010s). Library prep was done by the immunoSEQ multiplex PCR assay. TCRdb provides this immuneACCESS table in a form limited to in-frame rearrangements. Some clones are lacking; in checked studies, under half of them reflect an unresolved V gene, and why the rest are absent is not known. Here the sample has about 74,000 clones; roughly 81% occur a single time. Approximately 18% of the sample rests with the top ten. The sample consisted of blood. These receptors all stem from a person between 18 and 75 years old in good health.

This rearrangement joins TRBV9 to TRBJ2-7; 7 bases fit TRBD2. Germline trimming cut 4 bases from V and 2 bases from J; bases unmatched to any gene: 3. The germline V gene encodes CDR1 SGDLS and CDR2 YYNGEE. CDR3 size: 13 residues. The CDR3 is CASSPGGTYEQYF. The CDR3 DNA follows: TGTGCCAGCAGCCCCGGGGGGACCTACGAGCAGTACTTC.

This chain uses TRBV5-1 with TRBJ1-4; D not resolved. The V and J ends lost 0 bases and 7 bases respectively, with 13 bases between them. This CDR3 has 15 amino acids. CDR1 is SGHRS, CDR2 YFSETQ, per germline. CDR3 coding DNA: TGCGCCAGCAGCTTGGCGAGCGGCGATGCTGAAAAACTGTTTTTT. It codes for CASSLASGDAEKLFF.

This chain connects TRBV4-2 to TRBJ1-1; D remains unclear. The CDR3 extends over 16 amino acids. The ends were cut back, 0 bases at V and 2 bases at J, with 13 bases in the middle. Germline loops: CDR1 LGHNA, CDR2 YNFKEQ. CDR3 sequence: CASSQDPGFHNTEAFF. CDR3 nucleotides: TGTGCCAGCAGCCAAGATCCAGGTTTTCACAACACTGAAGCTTTCTTT.

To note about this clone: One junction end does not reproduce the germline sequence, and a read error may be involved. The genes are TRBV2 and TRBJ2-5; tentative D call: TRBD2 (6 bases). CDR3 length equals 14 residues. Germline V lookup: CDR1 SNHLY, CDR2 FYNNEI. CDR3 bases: TGCGCCAGCCGATGGGACTCCCACGGAGAGACCCAGTACTTC. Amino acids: CASRWDSHGETQYF. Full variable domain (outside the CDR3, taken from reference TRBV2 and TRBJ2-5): EPEVTQTPSHQVTQMGQEVILRCVPISNHLYFYWYRQILGQKVEFLVSFYNNEISEKSEIFDDQFSVERPDGSNFTLKIRSTKLEDSAMYFCASRWDSHGETQYFGPGTRLLVL.

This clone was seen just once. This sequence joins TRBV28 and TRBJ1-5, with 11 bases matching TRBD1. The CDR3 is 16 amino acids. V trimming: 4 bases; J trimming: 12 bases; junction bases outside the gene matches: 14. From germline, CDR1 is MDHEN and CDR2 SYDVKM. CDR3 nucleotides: TGTGCCAGCAGTTCCGCCGGGACAGGGGGACCCCAGGTCCAGCATTTT. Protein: CASSSAGTGGPQVQHF.

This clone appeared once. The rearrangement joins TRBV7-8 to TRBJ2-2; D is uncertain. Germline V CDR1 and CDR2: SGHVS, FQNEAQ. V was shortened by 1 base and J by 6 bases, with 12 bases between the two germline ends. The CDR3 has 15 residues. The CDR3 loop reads CASSLGVSGAGELFF. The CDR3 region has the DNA TGTGCCAGCAGCTTAGGGGTCTCTGGGGCCGGGGAGCTGTTTTTT.

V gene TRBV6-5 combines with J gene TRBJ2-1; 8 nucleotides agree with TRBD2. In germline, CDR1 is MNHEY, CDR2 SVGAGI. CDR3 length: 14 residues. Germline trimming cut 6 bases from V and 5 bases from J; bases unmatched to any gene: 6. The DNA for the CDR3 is TGTGCCAGCAGGCCGGGACTAGTCAACAATGAGCAGTTCTTC. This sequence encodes CASRPGLVNNEQFF.

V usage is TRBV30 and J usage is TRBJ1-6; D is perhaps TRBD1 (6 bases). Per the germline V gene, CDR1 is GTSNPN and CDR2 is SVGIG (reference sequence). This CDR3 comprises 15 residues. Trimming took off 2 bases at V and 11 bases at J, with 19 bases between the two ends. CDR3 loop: CAWSIGRTGPAPLHF. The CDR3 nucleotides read TGTGCCTGGAGTATAGGACGTACAGGGCCGGCACCCCTCCACTTT.

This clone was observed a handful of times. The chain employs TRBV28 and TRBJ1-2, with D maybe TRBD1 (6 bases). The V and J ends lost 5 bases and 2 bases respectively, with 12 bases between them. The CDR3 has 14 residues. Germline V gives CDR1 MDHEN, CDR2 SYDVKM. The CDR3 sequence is CASSLLGGNYGYTF. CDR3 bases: TGTGCCAGCAGTCTCCTCGGGGGCAACTATGGCTACACCTTC.

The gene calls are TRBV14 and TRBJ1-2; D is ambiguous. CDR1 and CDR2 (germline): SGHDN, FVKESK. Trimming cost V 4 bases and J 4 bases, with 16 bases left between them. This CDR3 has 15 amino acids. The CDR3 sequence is CASSPHETNLYGYTF. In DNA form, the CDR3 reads TGTGCCAGCAGCCCACATGAGACAAATCTCTATGGCTACACCTTC.

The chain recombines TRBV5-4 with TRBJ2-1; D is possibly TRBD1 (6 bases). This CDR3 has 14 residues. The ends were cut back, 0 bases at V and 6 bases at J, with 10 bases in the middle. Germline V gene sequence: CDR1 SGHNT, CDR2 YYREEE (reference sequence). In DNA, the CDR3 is TGTGCCAGCAGCTTGGAGGACAGAGGCAATGAGCAGTTCTTC. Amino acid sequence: CASSLEDRGNEQFF.

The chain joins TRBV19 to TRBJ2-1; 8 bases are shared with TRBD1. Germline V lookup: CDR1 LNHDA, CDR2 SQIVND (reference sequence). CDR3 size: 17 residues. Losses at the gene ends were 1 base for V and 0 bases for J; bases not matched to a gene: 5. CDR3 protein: CASSIGTGYSSYNEQFF. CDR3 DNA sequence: TGTGCCAGTAGTATAGGGACAGGGTATAGCTCCTACAATGAGCAGTTCTTC.

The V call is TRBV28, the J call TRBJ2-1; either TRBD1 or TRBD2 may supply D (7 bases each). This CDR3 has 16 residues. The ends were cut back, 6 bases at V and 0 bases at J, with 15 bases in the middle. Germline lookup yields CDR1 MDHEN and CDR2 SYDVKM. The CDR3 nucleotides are TGTGCCAGCAGGACCAGGGGGGGAAGCTCCTACAATGAGCAGTTCTTC. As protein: CASRTRGGSSYNEQFF.

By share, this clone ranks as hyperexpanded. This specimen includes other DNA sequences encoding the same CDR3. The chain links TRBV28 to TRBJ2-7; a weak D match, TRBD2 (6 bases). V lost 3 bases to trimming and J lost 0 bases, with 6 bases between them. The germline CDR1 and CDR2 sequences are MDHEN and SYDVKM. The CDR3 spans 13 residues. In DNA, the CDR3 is TGTGCCAGCAGTTTGGGACTCTCCTACGAGCAGTACTTC. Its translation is CASSLGLSYEQYF.

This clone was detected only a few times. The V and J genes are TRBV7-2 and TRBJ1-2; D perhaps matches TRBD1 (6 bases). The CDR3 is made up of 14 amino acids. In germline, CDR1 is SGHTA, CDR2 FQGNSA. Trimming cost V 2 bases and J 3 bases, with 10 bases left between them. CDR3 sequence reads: CASSLNRADYGYTF. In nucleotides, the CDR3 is TGTGCCAGCAGCTTAAACAGGGCGGACTATGGCTACACCTTC.

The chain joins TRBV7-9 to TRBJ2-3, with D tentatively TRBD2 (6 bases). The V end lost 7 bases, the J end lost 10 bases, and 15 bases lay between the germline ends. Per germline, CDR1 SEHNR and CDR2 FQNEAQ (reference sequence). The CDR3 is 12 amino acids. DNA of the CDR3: TGTGCCAGCAACCGACTAGTCACCGCGCAGTATTTT. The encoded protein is CASNRLVTAQYF.